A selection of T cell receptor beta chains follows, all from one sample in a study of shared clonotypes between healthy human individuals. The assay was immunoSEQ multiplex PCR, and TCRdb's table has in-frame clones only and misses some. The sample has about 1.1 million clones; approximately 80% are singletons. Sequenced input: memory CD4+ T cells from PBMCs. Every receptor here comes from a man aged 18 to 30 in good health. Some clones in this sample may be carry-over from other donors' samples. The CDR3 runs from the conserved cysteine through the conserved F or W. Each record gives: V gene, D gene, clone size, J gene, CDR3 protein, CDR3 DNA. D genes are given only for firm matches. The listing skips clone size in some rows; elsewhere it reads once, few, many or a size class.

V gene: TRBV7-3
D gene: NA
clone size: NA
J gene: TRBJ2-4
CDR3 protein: CASSLSRGNIQYF
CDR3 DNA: TGTGCCAGCAGCTTGAGTAGAGGGAACATTCAGTACTTC

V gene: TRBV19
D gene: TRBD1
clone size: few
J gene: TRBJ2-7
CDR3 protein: CASSIGTGVWEQYF
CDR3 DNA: TGTGCCAGTAGTATCGGGACAGGGGTGTGGGAGCAGTACTTC

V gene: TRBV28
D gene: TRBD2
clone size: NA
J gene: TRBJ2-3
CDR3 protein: CASSPGHLGTSGRAGDTQYF
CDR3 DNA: TGTGCCAGCAGTCCCGGACACCTCGGGACTAGCGGGAGGGCCGGAGATACGCAGTATTTT

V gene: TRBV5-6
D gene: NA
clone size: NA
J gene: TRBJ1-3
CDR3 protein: CASSLGEPGNTIYF
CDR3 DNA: TGTGCCAGCAGCTTGGGGGAACCTGGAAACACCATATATTTT

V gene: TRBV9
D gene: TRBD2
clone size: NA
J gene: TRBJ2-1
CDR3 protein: CASSVVGSGPNEQFF
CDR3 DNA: TGTGCCAGCAGCGTAGTGGGTAGCGGGCCAAATGAGCAGTTCTTC

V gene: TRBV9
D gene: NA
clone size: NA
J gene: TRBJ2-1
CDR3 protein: CASSRPGGRNNEQFF
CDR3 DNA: TGTGCCAGCAGCCGACCAGGGGGGAGGAACAATGAGCAGTTCTTC

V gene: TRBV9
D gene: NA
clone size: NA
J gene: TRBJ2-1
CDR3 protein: CASSVLSEASYNEQFF
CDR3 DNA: TGTGCCAGCAGCGTACTTTCAGAGGCCTCCTACAATGAGCAGTTCTTC

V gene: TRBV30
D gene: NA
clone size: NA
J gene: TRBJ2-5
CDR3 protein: CAWTPIRLQETQYF
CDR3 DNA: TGTGCCTGGACTCCAATTCGACTCCAAGAGACCCAGTACTTC

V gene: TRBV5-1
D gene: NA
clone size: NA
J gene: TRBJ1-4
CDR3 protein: CASSLAAGASEKLFF
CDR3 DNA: TGCGCCAGCAGCTTGGCCGCGGGGGCGAGTGAAAAACTGTTTTTT

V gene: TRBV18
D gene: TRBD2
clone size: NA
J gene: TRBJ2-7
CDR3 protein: CASSPPGLAGVGEQYF
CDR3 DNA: TGTGCCAGCTCACCACCGGGACTAGCGGGAGTTGGGGAGCAGTACTTC

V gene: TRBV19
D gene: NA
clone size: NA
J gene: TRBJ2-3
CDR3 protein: CASSRALAFLDTDTQYF
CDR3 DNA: TGTGCCAGTAGTCGGGCCCTAGCGTTTCTAGACACAGATACGCAGTATTTT

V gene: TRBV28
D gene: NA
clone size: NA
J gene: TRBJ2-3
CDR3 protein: CASTPGREDTQYF
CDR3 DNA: TGTGCCAGCACCCCAGGACGGGAAGATACGCAGTATTTT

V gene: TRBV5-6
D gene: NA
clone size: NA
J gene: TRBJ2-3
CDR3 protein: CASGRKQASTDTQYF
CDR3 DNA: TGTGCCAGCGGCAGAAAACAGGCTAGCACAGATACGCAGTATTTT

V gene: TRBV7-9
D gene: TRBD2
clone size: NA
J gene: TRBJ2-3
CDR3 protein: CASSPGTSGSGTDTQYF
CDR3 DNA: TGTGCCAGCAGCCCTGGGACTAGCGGGAGTGGGACAGATACGCAGTATTTT

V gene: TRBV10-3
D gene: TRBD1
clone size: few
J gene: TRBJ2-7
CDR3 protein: CAISESRQGPYEQYF
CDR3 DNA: TGTGCCATCAGTGAGTCGAGACAGGGCCCCTACGAGCAGTACTTC

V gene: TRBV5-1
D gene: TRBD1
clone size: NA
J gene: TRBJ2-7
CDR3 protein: CASTPAPGQGSYEQYF
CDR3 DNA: TGCGCCAGCACTCCGGCTCCGGGACAGGGTTCCTACGAGCAGTACTTC

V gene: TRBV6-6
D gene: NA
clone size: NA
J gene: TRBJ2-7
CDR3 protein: CASSRADWQTYEQYF
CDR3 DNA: TGTGCCAGCAGCCGCGCGGACTGGCAAACCTACGAGCAGTACTTC

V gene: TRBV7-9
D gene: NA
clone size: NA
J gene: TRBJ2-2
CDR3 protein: CASSSVGNGELFF
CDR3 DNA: TGTGCCAGCAGCTCGGTGGGCAACGGGGAGCTGTTTTTT

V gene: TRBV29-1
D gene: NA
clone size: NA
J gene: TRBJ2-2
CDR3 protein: CSVTGTSNTGELFF
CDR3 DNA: TGCAGCGTAACCGGGACGTCGAACACCGGGGAGCTGTTTTTT

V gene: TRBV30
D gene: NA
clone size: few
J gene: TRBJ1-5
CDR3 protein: CAWGITGKGNQPQHF
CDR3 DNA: TGTGCCTGGGGCATTACCGGGAAGGGAAATCAGCCCCAGCATTTT

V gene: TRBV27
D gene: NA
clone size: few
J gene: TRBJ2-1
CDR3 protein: CASSLSRANGFNEQFF
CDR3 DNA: TGTGCCAGCAGTTTATCTAGGGCCAATGGATTTAATGAGCAGTTCTTC

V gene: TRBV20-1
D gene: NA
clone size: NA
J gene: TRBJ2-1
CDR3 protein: CSAPTRSLEFF
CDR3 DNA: TGCAGTGCCCCAACCCGGTCTCTTGAGTTCTTC

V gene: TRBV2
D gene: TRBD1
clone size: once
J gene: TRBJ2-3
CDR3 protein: CASSGQGADTQYF
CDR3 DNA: TGTGCCAGCAGTGGACAGGGTGCAGATACGCAGTATTTT

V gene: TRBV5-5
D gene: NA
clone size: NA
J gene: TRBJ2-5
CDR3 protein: CASSLYRVTKETQYF
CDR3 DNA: TGTGCCAGCAGCTTATACAGGGTAACCAAAGAGACCCAGTACTTC

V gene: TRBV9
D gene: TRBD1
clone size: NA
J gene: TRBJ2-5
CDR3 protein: CASSVEGRGKETQYF
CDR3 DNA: TGTGCCAGCAGCGTAGAAGGCAGGGGGAAAGAGACCCAGTACTTC

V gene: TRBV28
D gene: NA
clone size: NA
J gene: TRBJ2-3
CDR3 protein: CASSLLTGGETDTQYF
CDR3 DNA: TGTGCCAGCAGCCTCCTCACTGGGGGAGAAACAGATACGCAGTATTTT

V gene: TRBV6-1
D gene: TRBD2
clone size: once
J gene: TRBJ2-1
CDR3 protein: CASTLYSRGGDEQFF
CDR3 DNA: TGTGCCAGCACCCTATACAGTAGGGGAGGGGATGAGCAGTTCTTC

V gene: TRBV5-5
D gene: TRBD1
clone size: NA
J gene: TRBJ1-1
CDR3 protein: CASTIDTGQWNTEAFF
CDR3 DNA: TGTGCCAGCACCATAGACACGGGACAGTGGAACACTGAAGCTTTCTTT

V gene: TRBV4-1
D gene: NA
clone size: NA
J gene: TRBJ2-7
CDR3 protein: CASSQVAYYEQYF
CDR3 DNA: TGCGCCAGCAGCCAAGTAGCTTACTACGAGCAGTACTTC

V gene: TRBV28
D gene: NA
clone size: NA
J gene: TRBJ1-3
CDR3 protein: CASSPSDKGGNTIYF
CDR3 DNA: TGTGCCAGCAGTCCATCGGACAAAGGTGGAAACACCATATATTTT

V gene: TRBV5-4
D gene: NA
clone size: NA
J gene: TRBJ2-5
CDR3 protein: CASSLTAGQETQYF
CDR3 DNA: TGTGCCAGCAGCTTAACGGCGGGGCAAGAGACCCAGTACTTC

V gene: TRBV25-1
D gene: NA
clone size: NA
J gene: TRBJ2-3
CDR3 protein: CASSITDTQYF
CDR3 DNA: TGTGCCAGCAGTATAACAGATACGCAGTATTTT

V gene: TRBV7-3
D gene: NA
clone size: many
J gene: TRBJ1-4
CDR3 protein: CASSNPGPQTNEKLFF
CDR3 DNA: TGTGCCAGCAGCAATCCGGGCCCCCAAACTAATGAAAAACTGTTTTTT

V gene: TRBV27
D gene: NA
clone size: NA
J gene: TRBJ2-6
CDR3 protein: CASSQWDGLSGANVLTF
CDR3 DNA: TGTGCCAGCAGCCAATGGGACGGGCTCTCTGGGGCCAACGTCCTGACTTTC

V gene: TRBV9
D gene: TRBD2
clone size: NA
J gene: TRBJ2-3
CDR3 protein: CASSVTSGSTDTQYF
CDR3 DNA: TGTGCCAGCAGCGTAACTAGCGGAAGCACAGATACGCAGTATTTT

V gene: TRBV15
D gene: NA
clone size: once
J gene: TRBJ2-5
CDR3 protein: CATSRDGREETQYF
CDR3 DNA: TGTGCCACCAGCAGAGATGGAAGGGAGGAGACCCAGTACTTC

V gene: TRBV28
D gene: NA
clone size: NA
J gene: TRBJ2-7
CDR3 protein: CASSPGTLFSYEQYF
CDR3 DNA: TGTGCCAGCAGCCCCGGGACATTATTCTCCTACGAGCAGTACTTC